The entry that follows covers one T cell receptor (beta chain) sequence. Antigen: not known. The sample is drawn from a study of brain T cells in children with intractable seizures. Study-wide results and caveats: Clones missing pre-surgery may reflect undersampling of that blood sample.

Trimming cost V 5 bases and J 4 bases, with 15 bases left between them. Germline V gives CDR1 MNHEY, CDR2 SVGEGT. The CDR3 is 15 residues long. Pre-surgery treatment included at least one anti-epileptic drug. TCRdb's table, derived via immunoSEQ multiplex PCR, lists solely in-frame clones and lacks some. This sample has 55,000 to 80,000 clones; around 96% occur once, and the top ten carry 0.38%. This TCR was sampled from a boy in the first two years of life with focal cortical dysplasia and intractable seizures. The sample in question was peripheral blood, obtained at surgery. The V gene is TRBV6-2 or TRBV6-3, the J gene TRBJ1-5; tentative D call: TRBD1 (5 bases). DNA of the CDR3: TGTGCCAGCAGTCCCACGGGACGGATTAATCAGCCCCAGCATTTT. Protein sequence: CASSPTGRINQPQHF.